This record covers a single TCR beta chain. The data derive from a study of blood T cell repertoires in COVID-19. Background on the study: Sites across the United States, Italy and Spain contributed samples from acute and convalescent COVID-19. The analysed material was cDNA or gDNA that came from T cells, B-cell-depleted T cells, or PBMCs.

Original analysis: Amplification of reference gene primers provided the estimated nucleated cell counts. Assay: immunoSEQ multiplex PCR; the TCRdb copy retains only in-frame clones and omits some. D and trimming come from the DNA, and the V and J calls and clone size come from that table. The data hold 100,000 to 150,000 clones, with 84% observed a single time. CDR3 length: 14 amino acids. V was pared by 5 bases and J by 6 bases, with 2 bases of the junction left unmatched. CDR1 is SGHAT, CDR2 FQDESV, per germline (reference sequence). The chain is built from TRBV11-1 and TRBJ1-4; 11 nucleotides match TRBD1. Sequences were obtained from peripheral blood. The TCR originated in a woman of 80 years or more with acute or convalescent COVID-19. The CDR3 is CASSLDRGHEKLFF. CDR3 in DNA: TGTGCCAGCAGCCTGGACAGGGGGCATGAAAAACTGTTTTTT.